The 6 T cell receptor beta chains listed next were all sequenced from one sample in a study of blood T cell repertoires in COVID-19. TCRdb's table, derived via immunoSEQ multiplex PCR, lists solely in-frame clones and lacks some. Of under 75,000 clones listed, roughly 84% were seen once; the top ten hold 15% to 20%. The sequenced sample consisted of peripheral blood. These receptors were collected from a man between 60 and 75 years old with COVID-19, enrolled during active disease.

The rearrangement links TRBV28 to TRBJ1-2; D is uncertain. Germline V gene lookup returns CDR1 MDHEN and CDR2 SYDVKM. Trimming took off 4 bases at V and 4 bases at J, with 7 bases between the two ends. This CDR3 is 12 amino acids long. The CDR3 region is CASSSVPYGYTF. CDR3 bases: TGTGCCAGCAGTTCCGTCCCCTATGGCTACACCTTC.

The V gene is TRBV7-9, the J gene TRBJ1-3; 12 bases are a match to TRBD1. The J segment lost 1 base and the V segment lost 3 bases, leaving 10 bases of the junction unmatched. Germline lookup yields CDR1 SEHNR and CDR2 FQNEAQ (reference sequence). CDR3 length: 19 amino acids. The CDR3 region is CASSFGTGGMLGSGNTIYF. The CDR3 DNA reads as TGTGCCAGCAGCTTCGGGACAGGGGGCATGTTAGGGTCTGGAAACACCATATATTTT.

CDR3: CASSIDSGVRTQYF. The CDR3 DNA reads TGTGCCAGTAGTATAGACTCCGGGGTTCGGACCCAGTACTTC. The chain employs TRBV19 and TRBJ2-5; perhaps TRBD2 as D (5 bases). Per the germline V gene, CDR1 is LNHDA and CDR2 is SQIVND (reference sequence). Trimming shortened V by 0 bases and J by 7 bases, and 12 bases separated the two germline ends. CDR3 size: 14 residues.

The DNA of the CDR3 is TGTGCCAGCAGATCGACAGGGGGCTATGGCTACACCTTC. This gives the protein CASRSTGGYGYTF. The chain is built from TRBV6-5 and TRBJ1-2, with TRBD1 matching 9 bases. The ends lost 6 bases at V and 4 bases at J; junction bases unmatched: 3. Per the germline V gene, CDR1 is MNHEY and CDR2 is SVGAGI. CDR3 length: 13 amino acids.

The CDR3 loop is CASSPRDGRRTGELFF. In DNA form, the CDR3 reads TGTGCCAGCTCACCCCGAGACGGGAGGAGGACCGGGGAGCTGTTTTTT. This chain uses TRBV18 with TRBJ2-2; 7 nucleotides line up with TRBD2. With 3 bases clipped from V and 5 bases from J, the junction kept 9 bases outside the gene matches. This CDR3 is 16 amino acids long. CDR1 is KGHSH and CDR2 is LQKENI in the germline V gene.

The V call is TRBV5-4, the J call TRBJ2-3, with D possibly TRBD1 on 5 matching bases. CDR1 SGHNT and CDR2 YYREEE come from the germline V gene (reference sequence). The length of the CDR3 is 13 residues. V gave up 4 bases and J gave up 9 bases, with 15 bases separating them. CDR3 amino acids: CASSPGQGDTQYF. The CDR3 DNA is TGTGCCAGCAGCCCCGGGCAGGGCGACACGCAGTATTTT.